This T cell receptor beta chain was sequenced during a study of blood T cells in healthy people across ages (dated by TCRdb to between 2014 and 2017). Background for the entire study: Template switching captured roughly one uniquely barcoded TCR beta cDNA molecule per two T cells in model experiments. The donors were divided into four age groups: young (average 16 years), middle-aged (approximately 39), aged (approximately 62) and long-lived (82). The study analyzed two additional independent replicas of 1 million unique cDNA reads from the same blood draw for two donors, one aged 18 to 30 and one aged 80 or older. To avoid experimental bias, donors of different ages were randomly spread across the sequencing lanes. To track age-related changes in TCR beta repertoire diversity, the study relied on deep sequencing normalized with unique cDNA molecular identifiers. Broad study findings and their caveats: Conclusive comparison of naive and antigen-experienced compartments was prevented by the profiling of bulk unsorted PBMCs. Estimates of total diversity based on one million sequenced T cells were regarded as lower bounds and as underestimates. Compared with the aged group, the long-lived group had more naive CD4+ T cells, fewer expanded clones and increased TCR diversity, a pattern suggesting age selection. Observed TCR beta diversity correlated strongly with the percentage of naive T cells measured by flow cytometry. As age increased, observed TCR beta diversity per million T cells dropped in a roughly linear way, and a significant reduction was already evident by age roughly 36. Because donor CMV infection status was unknown, age-related changes in expanded clonotypes were potentially confounded.

Libraries were prepared through 5' RACE. The second PCR ran for roughly 7 to 11 cycles and used a J-beta primer mix along with a sample-barcoded 5' primer. A template-switch 5' adaptor carrying 12 random nucleotides introduced a unique molecular identifier onto each TCR beta cDNA molecule. Each sample yielded at least 2.5 million CDR3-containing paired-end reads. First-strand cDNA synthesis was performed from all RNA using the Mint cDNA synthesis kit, with priming by a TRBC-specific oligonucleotide. After uracil-DNA glycosylase treatment, a first 18-cycle PCR used universal primers M1SS and BC2_uni_R on all cDNA. In the paper's pipeline: For normalization, 1 million high-quality reads, each with a distinct molecular identifier, were randomly selected from each sample. Reads sharing molecular identifiers were discarded rather than binned into consensus sequences. CDR3 identification, clonotype clustering and error correction used MiTCR with a Q25 quality threshold and the strictest error-elimination algorithm. A nonparametric unseen species model with Euler transformation was used to estimate a lower bound on total TCR beta diversity. TCRdb reworked the public reads: Q25 trimming with fastp, MiXCR clone assembly, productive beta chains retained. Every CDR3 protein is listed once, alongside the most common genes and DNA of its rows. These V and J calls rely on TCRdb rather than the paper's analysis. The sample records roughly 1.9 million distinct CDR3 sequences, about two fifths of which are singletons. The top ten clonotypes cover more than 20% of the sample.

Concerning this clonotype: Its antigen is currently not known. Given a much more abundant clone one base away, this may be a read error.

Donors were 35 to 40 systemically healthy Caucasian individuals from Russia aged roughly 6 to 90 years. Ten milliliters of peripheral blood were drawn from each donor into EDTA-treated Vacutainer tubes. Ficoll-Paque density-gradient centrifugation was used to isolate PBMCs, with at least 6.5 million per sample. Trizol reagent was used to extract total RNA from the PBMCs, yielding at least 6 micrograms per sample. The percentages of naive CD45RAhigh/CD27high T cells were determined by flow cytometry on a PBMC aliquot from every donor. The clonotype was recovered from a human donor in good health. Sequences were obtained from blood.

The DNA is as follows: TGTGCCAGCAGCTTTATCGGCTATGGCTACACCTTC. This is translated as CASSFIGYGYTF. This chain joins TRBV7-2 to TRBJ1-2; the D gene remains uncertain. Deletion took 3 bases off V and 4 bases off J, with a span of 6 bases between the germline ends. Based on the germline V gene, the CDR1 and CDR2 sequences are SGHTA and FQGNSA. Reading from cysteine to phenylalanine, the CDR3 counts 12 amino acids. Only the CDR3 DNA stays, 36 bases, in frame from base 1.